Each of the 30 T cell receptor beta chains below was sequenced from the same sample in a study of neoadjuvant anti-PD-1 for oral cavity cancer. Repertoires were generated with immunoSEQ multiplex PCR, while TCRdb's copy carries only in-frame clones and drops some. The table shows about 8,400 clones, with 70% occurring only once. Time point indicated: after neoadjuvant nivolumab, at surgical resection. This material consisted of PBMCs, taken after nivolumab (anti-PD-1) treatment. Receptors were obtained from a person between 40 and 85 years old with oral cavity squamous cell carcinoma.

This clone was observed a single time. The rearrangement links TRBV4-3 to TRBJ1-1, with 11 bases lining up with TRBD1. With 0 bases clipped from V and 3 bases from J, the junction kept 15 bases outside the gene matches. This CDR3 is built from 20 residues. In germline, CDR1 is LGHNA, CDR2 YSLEER. In DNA form, the CDR3 reads TGCGCCAGCAGCCAAGATGGGTGGTCTGGGACAGGGGGAAGTGACACTGAAGCTTTCTTT. This gives the protein CASSQDGWSGTGGSDTEAFF.

This clone was seen a handful of times. This rearrangement joins TRBV2 to TRBJ1-2; the match to TRBD1 covers 7 bases. Germline trimming cut 6 bases from V and 4 bases from J; bases unmatched to any gene: 5. The CDR3 totals 13 residues. CDR1 is SNHLY and CDR2 is FYNNEI in the germline V gene. This CDR3 is CASRDTGAYGYTF. The CDR3 region has the DNA TGTGCCAGCAGGGACACAGGGGCCTATGGCTACACCTTC.

The rearrangement joins TRBV9 to TRBJ2-3, with D maybe TRBD2 (6 bases). V was clipped by 4 bases and J by 5 bases, with 23 bases between them. The CDR3 loop spans 17 amino acids. Germline lookup yields CDR1 SGDLS and CDR2 YYNGEE. CDR3 nucleotide sequence: TGTGCCAGCAGCACTACCCCGGGACTGGGAGGTGTAGATACGCAGTATTTT. As protein: CASSTTPGLGGVDTQYF.

This chain joins TRBV5-1 and TRBJ1-3; TRBD1 agrees at 8 bases. CDR1 SGHRS and CDR2 YFSETQ come from the germline V gene. V was clipped by 5 bases and J by 5 bases; unmatched bases: 9. CDR3 length equals 15 residues. CDR3 nucleotides: TGCGCCAGCAGAGAGGTTCAGGGGGCTAGAAACACCATATATTTT. This encodes CASREVQGARNTIYF.

The table lists this clone with a few counts. The chain employs TRBV27 and TRBJ2-3; D is perhaps TRBD2 (5 bases). The CDR3 covers 11 residues. V was clipped by 6 bases and J by 6 bases, with 7 bases between them. In germline, CDR1 is MNHEY, CDR2 SMNVEV (reference sequence). CDR3 residues: CASRRGDTQYF. DNA for the CDR3: TGTGCCAGCAGACGAGGGGATACGCAGTATTTT.

The chain employs TRBV11-3 and TRBJ2-3, with TRBD2 as a possible D gene (5 bases). V shed 5 bases and J shed 9 bases, with 9 bases lying between them. This CDR3 contains 11 residues. Germline loops: CDR1 SGHNT, CDR2 YENEEA. Here the CDR3 DNA reads TGTGCCAGCAGCCTTACGGGGACGCAGTATTTT. Protein product: CASSLTGTQYF.

The V call is TRBV10-2, the J call TRBJ1-4; possible D gene TRBD1, 6 bases. Trimming removed 0 bases from V and 4 bases from J, with 9 bases in between. The CDR3 is 15 residues long. CDR1 and CDR2 (germline): WSHSY, SAAADI. The CDR3 region is CASSESAGVNEKLFF. Here the CDR3 DNA reads TGCGCCAGCAGTGAGTCGGCAGGGGTTAATGAAAAACTGTTTTTT.

V and J are TRBV10-2 and TRBJ1-1, with 7 bases aligning to TRBD1. Germline V gene data show CDR1 as WSHSY and CDR2 as SAAADI. The CDR3 consists of 16 residues. With V trimmed by 0 bases and J by 0 bases, 4 bases remained unmatched. In nucleotides, the CDR3 is TGCGCCAGCAGTGAGTCCCTCCAGGGGGTGAACACTGAAGCTTTCTTT. Translation gives CASSESLQGVNTEAFF.

J is TRBJ2-1 and V is TRBV10-3, with a tentative D call TRBD1 (6 bases). With 0 bases removed from V and 2 bases from J, the gap between germline ends came to 14 bases. The CDR3 totals 17 residues. CDR1 is ENHRY, CDR2 SYGVKD, per germline. The CDR3 protein is CAISESRQATAYNEQFF. The DNA for the CDR3 is TGTGCCATCAGTGAGTCGAGACAGGCCACCGCCTACAATGAGCAGTTCTTC.

The V call is TRBV19, the J call TRBJ1-6; D not certain. From germline, CDR1 is LNHDA and CDR2 SQIVND (reference sequence). This CDR3 has 16 residues. Trimming took off 4 bases at V and 0 bases at J, with 10 bases between the two ends. The chain's CDR3 is CASSSPTVSYNSPLHF. As DNA, the CDR3 is TGTGCCAGTAGTAGCCCGACGGTCTCCTATAATTCACCCCTCCACTTT.

This chain uses TRBV7-2 with TRBJ2-7; the D gene is possibly TRBD1 (5 bases). V was pared by 3 bases and J by 6 bases, with 15 bases between. Germline loops: CDR1 SGHTA, CDR2 FQGNSA. CDR3 size: 14 residues. The CDR3 DNA sequence: TGTGCCAGCAGCTTCAACCTTCAGGGTGGCGAGCAGTACTTC. This sequence encodes CASSFNLQGGEQYF.

This sequence joins TRBV5-4 and TRBJ2-3; 13 positions match TRBD2. V was clipped by 3 bases and J by 3 bases; unmatched bases: 10. The CDR3 runs 18 residues. Germline assignment: CDR1 SGHNT and CDR2 YYREEE (reference sequence). The CDR3 is CASSSGTSGVGGTDTQYF. Written as DNA, the CDR3 is TGTGCCAGCAGCTCTGGGACTAGCGGGGTTGGGGGAACAGATACGCAGTATTTT.

The chain employs TRBV7-2 and TRBJ2-7, with 11 positions matching TRBD2. Germline V gene sequence: CDR1 SGHTA, CDR2 FQGNSA. V was clipped by 5 bases and J by 3 bases; unmatched bases: 12. There are 17 residues in the CDR3. The CDR3 DNA reads TGTGCCAGCAGCCCGAATCTAGCGGGGGGAAAGATCTACGAGCAGTACTTC. This sequence encodes CASSPNLAGGKIYEQYF.

This clone has only one observation. The rearrangement joins TRBV5-1 to TRBJ1-1; no clear D gene. V shed 0 bases and J shed 2 bases, with 14 bases lying between them. Germline V gene data show CDR1 as SGHRS and CDR2 as YFSETQ. This CDR3 spans 16 amino acids. CDR3: CASSLEGSGTNTEAFF. The CDR3 nucleotides are TGCGCCAGCAGCTTGGAAGGAAGCGGCACAAACACTGAAGCTTTCTTT.

The rearrangement links TRBV11-2 to TRBJ2-3; possible D gene TRBD2, 7 bases. The V end lost 8 bases, the J end lost 2 bases, and 14 bases lay between the germline ends. The CDR3 contains 14 residues. Germline V gene data show CDR1 as SGHAT and CDR2 as FQNNGV. CDR3 region: CASQTRGATDTQYF. The CDR3 coding sequence is TGTGCCAGCCAAACCCGGGGGGCCACAGATACGCAGTATTTT.

The chain employs TRBV19 and TRBJ2-1; 8 bases agree with TRBD2. Trimming took 5 bases from V and 6 from J; bases not matched to a gene: 3. CDR3 length: 13 residues. The germline V gene has CDR1 LNHDA and CDR2 SQIVND (reference sequence). As DNA, the CDR3 is TGTGCCAGTAGTCCGGGGGGGTTCAATGAGCAGTTCTTC. Residues: CASSPGGFNEQFF.

The chain joins TRBV28 to TRBJ1-1, with 7 bases that match TRBD1. The CDR3 contains 14 residues. V trimming: 3 bases; J trimming: 4 bases; junction bases outside the gene matches: 5. Germline V gene sequence: CDR1 MDHEN, CDR2 SYDVKM. The chain's CDR3 is CASSFAGTVTEAFF. The CDR3 nucleotides are TGTGCCAGCAGTTTTGCGGGGACAGTCACTGAAGCTTTCTTT.

The J gene is TRBJ1-2, the V gene TRBV10-2; D remains unclear. Germline CDR1 WSHSY, CDR2 SAAADI. The CDR3 totals 15 residues. V dropped 3 bases and J dropped 1 base, with 12 bases sitting between them. This CDR3 is CASSESQVLNYGYTF. The CDR3 DNA reads TGCGCCAGCAGTGAATCCCAGGTCCTTAACTATGGCTACACCTTC.

The V gene is TRBV5-6, the J gene TRBJ1-3; D is uncertain. Trimming removed 0 bases at V and 2 bases at J, with 6 bases between. Germline CDR1 reads SGHDT; CDR2 reads YYEEEE. CDR3 length: 14 residues. As DNA, the CDR3 is TGTGCCAGCAGCTTGGTGATTACTGGAAACACCATATATTTT. Protein product: CASSLVITGNTIYF.

V usage is TRBV7-2 and J usage is TRBJ2-7; 11 bases map to TRBD2. Germline assignment: CDR1 SGHTA and CDR2 FQGNSA. V lost 6 bases, J lost 6 bases, and 10 bases stayed unmatched. The CDR3 totals 15 residues. Here the CDR3 reads CASSSLGLAGGEQYF. CDR3 nucleotides: TGTGCCAGCAGTTCCCTGGGTCTAGCGGGGGGCGAGCAGTACTTC.

The chain carries TRBV6-1 and TRBJ1-2, with TRBD1 matching over 9 bases. CDR1 is MNHNS, CDR2 SASEGT, per germline. Trimming took 6 bases from V and 8 from J; bases not matched to a gene: 10. The CDR3 totals 14 residues. CDR3 amino acids: CASRNTGGAEGYTF. The DNA of the CDR3 is TGTGCCAGCAGGAATACAGGGGGCGCAGAAGGCTACACCTTC.

V gene TRBV12-5 combines with J gene TRBJ2-1; 7 bases match TRBD1. The ends lost 6 bases at V and 5 bases at J; junction bases unmatched: 13. The CDR3 runs to 16 residues. Per germline, CDR1 LGHNT and CDR2 FRNRAP. CDR3 residues: CASGPEGQPPHNEQFF. The CDR3 bases are TGTGCTAGTGGACCCGAGGGACAGCCGCCCCACAATGAGCAGTTCTTC.

This clone was seen a handful of times. In DNA form, the CDR3 reads TGTGCCAGCAGTTCGGGACTCAAGAACACTGAAGCTTTCTTT. Its translation is CASSSGLKNTEAFF. The chain recombines TRBV2 with TRBJ1-1; the D gene is possibly TRBD1 (5 bases). The germline CDR1 and CDR2 sequences are SNHLY and FYNNEI. V lost 5 bases and J lost 1, with 11 bases in between. This CDR3 is built from 14 residues. The full variable domain, with the rest looked up from reference TRBV2 and TRBJ1-1, is EPEVTQTPSHQVTQMGQEVILRCVPISNHLYFYWYRQILGQKVEFLVSFYNNEISEKSEIFDDQFSVERPDGSNFTLKIRSTKLEDSAMYFCASSSGLKNTEAFFGQGTRLTVV.

This clone was seen just once. This sequence joins TRBV5-1 and TRBJ2-2, with TRBD1 matching over 10 bases. The CDR3 loop spans 17 amino acids. The trim removed 0 bases at V and 4 bases at J, leaving 6 bases unmatched. Germline CDR1 and CDR2: SGHRS and YFSETQ. CDR3 in amino acids: CASSLGRDRGSTGELFF. CDR3 sequence (DNA): TGCGCCAGCAGCTTGGGCCGGGACAGGGGATCCACCGGGGAGCTGTTTTTT.

The genes are TRBV6-1 and TRBJ1-2, with D perhaps TRBD1 (6 bases). V lost 7 bases, J lost 3 bases, and 12 bases lay in between. Germline CDR1 MNHNS, CDR2 SASEGT. CDR3 length: 13 residues. CDR3 loop: CASKVSGDYGYTF. Here the CDR3 DNA reads TGTGCCAGCAAGGTCTCAGGGGACTATGGCTACACCTTC.

This chain links TRBV18 with TRBJ2-7; D gene unclear. This CDR3 comprises 13 residues. Trimming stripped 2 bases from V and 2 bases from J, with 7 bases between. Germline V gives CDR1 KGHSH, CDR2 LQKENI. The CDR3 DNA is TGTGCCAGCTCACCAGCAAACACCTACGAGCAGTACTTC. It is translated as CASSPANTYEQYF.

The V and J genes are TRBV5-1 and TRBJ2-1; possibly TRBD2 for D (6 bases). The CDR3 spans 17 residues. Deletions cut 3 bases from V and 0 bases from J, with 16 bases between. Germline V gene data show CDR1 as SGHRS and CDR2 as YFSETQ. The CDR3 coding sequence is TGCGCCAGCAGCTCCGGGCCGGGGGAGGTCTCCTACAATGAGCAGTTCTTC. It specifies CASSSGPGEVSYNEQFF.

This clone has more than one count but fewer than ten. The chain employs TRBV6-5 and TRBJ1-2; 9 nucleotides align to TRBD1. V dropped 1 base and J dropped 1; count of bases not matched to a gene: 4. The CDR3 covers 16 residues. Germline CDR1 and CDR2: MNHEY and SVGAGI. DNA of the CDR3: TGTGCCAGCAGTTACTTCGGGGGACAGGGTAACTATGGCTACACCTTC. This codes for CASSYFGGQGNYGYTF.

This clone turned up a few times. V usage is TRBV9 and J usage is TRBJ2-7; the D gene is possibly TRBD1 (5 bases). V gave up 0 bases and J gave up 9 bases, with 13 bases separating them. In germline, CDR1 is SGDLS, CDR2 YYNGEE. The CDR3 is 13 amino acids. The CDR3 spells CASSVDRQPPQYF. As DNA, the CDR3 is TGTGCCAGCAGCGTAGATCGACAGCCGCCGCAGTACTTC. Full variable domain (outside the CDR3, taken from reference TRBV9 and TRBJ2-7): DSGVTQTPKHLITATGQRVTLRCSPRSGDLSVYWYQQSLDQGLQFLIQYYNGEERAKGNILERFSAQQFPDLHSELNLSSLELGDSALYFCASSVDRQPPQYFGPGTRLTVT.

The J gene is TRBJ2-5, the V gene TRBV9; D unclear. The CDR3 length is 13 residues. The ends were cut back, 0 bases at V and 5 bases at J, with 8 bases in the middle. CDR1 is SGDLS and CDR2 is YYNGEE in the germline V gene. In nucleotides, the CDR3 is TGTGCCAGCAGCGTAGCTGCTACGGAGACCCAGTACTTC. Translating it yields CASSVAATETQYF.